This entry lists 6 T cell receptor beta chains sequenced from one sample in a study of T cell responses to AZD1222 COVID-19 vaccine. Some clones are missing from TCRdb's copy, which holds only in-frame ones; the method was immunoSEQ multiplex PCR. The sample records approximately 64,000 clones, about four fifths being singletons. Sequenced here: peripheral blood, sampled on day 0 of AZD1222 vaccination. The receptors originated from an adult in good health.

The V and J genes are TRBV6-2 or TRBV6-3 and TRBJ2-3; D is uncertain. The V gene lost 6 bases and the J gene lost 2 bases, with 15 bases spanning the gap. The germline CDR1 and CDR2 sequences are MNHEY and SVGEGT. CDR3 length: 15 residues. In nucleotides, the CDR3 is TGTGCCAGCAGCCAACCGACCAGCAACACAGATACGCAGTATTTT. Its translation: CASSQPTSNTDTQYF.

The rearrangement links TRBV30 to TRBJ1-1; no reliable D call. V was shortened by 2 bases and J by 5 bases, with 15 bases between the two germline ends. This CDR3 spans 14 amino acids. Germline V lookup: CDR1 GTSNPN, CDR2 SVGIG (reference sequence). CDR3 residues: CAWSRPYQRTEAFF. CDR3 in DNA: TGTGCCTGGAGTCGGCCTTACCAGAGAACTGAAGCTTTCTTT.

The chain is built from TRBV5-1 and TRBJ1-3, with D possibly TRBD1 on 6 matching bases. The CDR3 has 15 residues. Trimming left V 0 bases short and J 2 bases short, with 9 bases between. CDR1 and CDR2 (germline): SGHRS, YFSETQ. The CDR3 sequence: CASSLGAGAGNTIYF. Here the CDR3 DNA reads TGCGCCAGCAGCTTGGGGGCAGGGGCTGGAAACACCATATATTTT.

The chain couples TRBV3-1 (or the pseudogene TRBV3-2) to TRBJ2-5; D is ambiguous. Deletions cut 0 bases from V and 2 bases from J, with 16 bases between. The CDR3 length is 17 residues. Germline CDR1 and CDR2: LGHDT and YNNKEL (reference sequence). The CDR3 protein is CASSQDIRDFQQETQYF. The DNA of the CDR3 is TGTGCCAGCAGCCAAGATATCAGAGACTTCCAACAAGAGACCCAGTACTTC.

Comments on this clone: The conserved phenylalanine or tryptophan is not found at the CDR3 terminus, so this likely reflects a read error. The limits of the CDR3 on the DNA are not certain, so only TCRdb's listed CDR3 is given. CDR3 amino acids: CASSPGTSDVRPL. The chain is built from TRBV12-3 or TRBV12-4 and TRBJ2-3; the DNA was not compared with TRBD2, the D call given in the table. From its first to its last residue, the CDR3 has 13 amino acids.

This clone was seen a handful of times. The rearrangement joins TRBV11-2 to TRBJ1-1, with a tentative D call TRBD1 (6 bases). Between the trimmed V and J ends, which lost 5 bases and 7 bases, there was a span of 17 bases. This CDR3 region has 14 residues. CDR1 is SGHAT, CDR2 FQNNGV, per germline. The CDR3 sequence: CASSAQRGRSEAFF. The CDR3 coding sequence is TGTGCCAGCAGCGCCCAAAGGGGGAGGAGTGAAGCTTTCTTT.